This T cell receptor (beta chain) was found in a study of CD8 T cells in Susac syndrome. Study information: Patients with Susac syndrome had blood drawn and were at that point therapy-naive, on corticosteroids, or on intravenous immunoglobulin alone.

Germline-derived CDR1 and CDR2 are MDHEN and SYDVKM. The V and J ends lost 8 bases and 3 bases respectively, with 13 bases between them. The CDR3 totals 13 residues. Random-hexamer reverse transcription was applied to about 0.5 to 1 ug RNA. The amplification used immunoSEQ multiplex PCR on TCR beta CDR3; it spanned 54 Vbeta and 13 Jbeta. In TCRdb, the immunoSEQ multiplex PCR reads were re-called with MiXCR into one record per CDR3 protein. The data contain roughly 150,000 distinct CDR3 sequences, around 95% of them singletons. The origin of this receptor is a human donor with Susac syndrome. Sequencing was done on a sample of CD4+ T cells from PBMCs. The chain recombines TRBV28 with TRBJ1-1; D may be TRBD1 (5 bases). The CDR3 nucleotides read TGTGCCAGCTTCACCCAAGGGGACACTGAAGCTTTCTTT. Translating gives CASFTQGDTEAFF.